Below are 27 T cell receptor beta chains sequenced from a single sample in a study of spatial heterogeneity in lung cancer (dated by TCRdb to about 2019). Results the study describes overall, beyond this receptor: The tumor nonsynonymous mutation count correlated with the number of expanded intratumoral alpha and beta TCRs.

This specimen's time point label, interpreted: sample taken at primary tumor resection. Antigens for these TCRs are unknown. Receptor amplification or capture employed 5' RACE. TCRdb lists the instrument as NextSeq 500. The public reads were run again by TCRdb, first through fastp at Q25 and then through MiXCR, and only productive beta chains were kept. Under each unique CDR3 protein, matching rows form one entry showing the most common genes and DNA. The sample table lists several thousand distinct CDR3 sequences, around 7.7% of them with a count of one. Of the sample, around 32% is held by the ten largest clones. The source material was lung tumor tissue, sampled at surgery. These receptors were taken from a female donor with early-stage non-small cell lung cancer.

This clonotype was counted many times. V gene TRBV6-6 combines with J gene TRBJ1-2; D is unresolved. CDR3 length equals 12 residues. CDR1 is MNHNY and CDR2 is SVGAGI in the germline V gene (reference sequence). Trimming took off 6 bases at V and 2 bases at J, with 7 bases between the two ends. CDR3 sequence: CASSPGNYGYTF. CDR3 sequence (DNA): TGTGCCAGCAGCCCAGGAAACTATGGCTACACCTTC.

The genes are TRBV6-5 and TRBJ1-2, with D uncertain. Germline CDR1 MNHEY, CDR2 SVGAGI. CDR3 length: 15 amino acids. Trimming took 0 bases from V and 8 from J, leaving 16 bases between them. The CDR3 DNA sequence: TGTGCCAGCAGTTACTCGATTACCCCTTTAGGGGGCTACACCTTC. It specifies CASSYSITPLGGYTF.

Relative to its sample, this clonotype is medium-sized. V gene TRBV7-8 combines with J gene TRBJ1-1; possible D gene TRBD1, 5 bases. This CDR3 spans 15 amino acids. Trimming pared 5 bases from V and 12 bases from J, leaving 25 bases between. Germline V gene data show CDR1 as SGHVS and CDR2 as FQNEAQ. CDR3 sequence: CASSPGVLIQGGTFF. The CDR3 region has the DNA TGTGCCAGCAGCCCAGGAGTATTAATCCAGGGAGGTACTTTCTTT.

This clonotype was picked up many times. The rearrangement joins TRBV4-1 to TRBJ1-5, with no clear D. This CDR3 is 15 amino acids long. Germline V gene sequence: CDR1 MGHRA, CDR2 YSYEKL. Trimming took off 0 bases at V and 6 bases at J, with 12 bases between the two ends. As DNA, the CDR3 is TGCGCCAGCAGCCAAGACGAGGGATGGGCTCAGCCCCAGCATTTT. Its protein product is CASSQDEGWAQPQHF.

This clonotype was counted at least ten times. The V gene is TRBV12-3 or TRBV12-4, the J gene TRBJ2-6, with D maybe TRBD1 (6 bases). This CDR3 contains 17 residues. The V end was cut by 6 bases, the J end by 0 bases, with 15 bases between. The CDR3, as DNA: TGTGCCAGCAGAGGGCCCGGGACACCCTCTGGGGCCAACGTCCTGACTTTC. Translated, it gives CASRGPGTPSGANVLTF.

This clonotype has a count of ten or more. The CDR3: CASSTLAGSPGREQYF. The CDR3, as DNA: TGTGCCAGCAGTACCCTTGCCGGGAGCCCCGGTAGGGAGCAGTACTTC. The chain recombines TRBV28 with TRBJ2-7; a possible D gene is TRBD2 (6 bases). CDR3 length equals 16 residues. The V gene lost 5 bases and the J gene lost 7 bases, with 24 bases spanning the gap. Germline V CDR1 and CDR2: MDHEN, SYDVKM.

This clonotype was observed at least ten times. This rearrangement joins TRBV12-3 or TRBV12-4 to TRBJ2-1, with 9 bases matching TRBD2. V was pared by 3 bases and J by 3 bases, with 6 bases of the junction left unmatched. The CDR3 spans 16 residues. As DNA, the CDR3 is TGTGCCAGCAGTTTTGGGCTAGCGGGATACTACAATGAGCAGTTCTTC. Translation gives CASSFGLAGYYNEQFF.

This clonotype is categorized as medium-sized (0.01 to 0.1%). CDR3 nucleotide sequence: TGTGCCAGCAGCGCATACAGGGTACCCCTCCCGTCGTATAGCAATCAGCCCCAGCATTTT. It encodes CASSAYRVPLPSYSNQPQHF. V gene TRBV7-8 combines with J gene TRBJ1-5; a weak D match, TRBD1 (6 bases). The V end was cut by 5 bases, the J end by 0 bases, with 26 bases between. The CDR3 has 20 amino acids. Germline CDR1 and CDR2: SGHVS and FQNEAQ.

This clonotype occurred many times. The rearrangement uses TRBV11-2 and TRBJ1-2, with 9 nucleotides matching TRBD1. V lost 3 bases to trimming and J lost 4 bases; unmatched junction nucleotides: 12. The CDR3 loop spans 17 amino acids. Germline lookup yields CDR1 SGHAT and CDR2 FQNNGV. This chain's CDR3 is CASSFPPEQGAGYGYTF. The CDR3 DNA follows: TGTGCCAGCAGCTTCCCCCCTGAACAGGGGGCGGGCTATGGCTACACCTTC.

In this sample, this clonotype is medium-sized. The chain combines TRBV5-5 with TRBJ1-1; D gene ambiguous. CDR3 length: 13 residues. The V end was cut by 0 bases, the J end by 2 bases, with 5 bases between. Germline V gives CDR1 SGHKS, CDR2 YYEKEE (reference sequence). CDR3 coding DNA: TGTGCCAGCAGCTTGGACGTCAACACTGAAGCTTTCTTT. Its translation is CASSLDVNTEAFF.

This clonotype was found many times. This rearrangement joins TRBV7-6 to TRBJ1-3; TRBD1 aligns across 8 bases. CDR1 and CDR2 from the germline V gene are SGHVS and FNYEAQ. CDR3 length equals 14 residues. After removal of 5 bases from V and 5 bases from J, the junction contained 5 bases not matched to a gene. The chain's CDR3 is CASSLDRVRNTIYF. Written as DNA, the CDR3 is TGTGCCAGCAGCCTGGACAGGGTGCGAAACACCATATATTTT.

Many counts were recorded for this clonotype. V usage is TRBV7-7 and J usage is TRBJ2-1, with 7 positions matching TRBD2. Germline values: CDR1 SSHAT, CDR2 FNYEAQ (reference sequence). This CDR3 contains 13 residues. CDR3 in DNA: TGTGCTACTGCTCCCGGGACTATTGGTGAGCAGTTCTTC. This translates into CATAPGTIGEQFF.

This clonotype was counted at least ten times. This CDR3 reads CASSLLISRTGGAYEQYF. As DNA, the CDR3 is TGTGCCAGCAGTTTACTCATCTCCCGGACAGGAGGGGCCTACGAGCAGTACTTC. The chain is built from TRBV28 and TRBJ2-7; a weak D match, TRBD1 (7 bases). This CDR3 spans 18 amino acids. V dropped 2 bases and J dropped 2 bases, with 22 bases sitting between them. Germline V lookup: CDR1 MDHEN, CDR2 SYDVKM. Full variable domain (rest looked up from reference TRBV28 and TRBJ2-7): DVKVTQSSRYLVKRTGEKVFLECVQDMDHENMFWYRQDPGLGLRLIYFSYDVKMKEKGDIPEGYSVSREKKERFSLILESASTNQTSMYLCASSLLISRTGGAYEQYFGPGTRLTVT.

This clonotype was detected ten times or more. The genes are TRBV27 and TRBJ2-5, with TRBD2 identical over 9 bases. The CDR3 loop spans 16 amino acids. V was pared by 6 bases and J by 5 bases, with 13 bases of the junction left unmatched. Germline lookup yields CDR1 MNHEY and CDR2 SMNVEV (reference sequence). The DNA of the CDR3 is TGTGCCAGCAGGGACCCTGGCGGGGGGGCCCAGGAGACCCAGTACTTC. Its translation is CASRDPGGGAQETQYF.

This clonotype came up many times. CDR3 nucleotides: TGTGCCAGCAGCTTAGGCGGGGGGGCCTACGAGCAGTACGTC. Encoded protein: CASSLGGGAYEQYV. The rearrangement uses TRBV7-9 and TRBJ2-7; 9 bases fit TRBD2. Germline V gene sequence: CDR1 SEHNR, CDR2 FQNEAQ (reference sequence). The V segment lost 1 base and the J segment 2 bases; nucleotides outside the gene matches: 0. The CDR3 spans 14 residues.

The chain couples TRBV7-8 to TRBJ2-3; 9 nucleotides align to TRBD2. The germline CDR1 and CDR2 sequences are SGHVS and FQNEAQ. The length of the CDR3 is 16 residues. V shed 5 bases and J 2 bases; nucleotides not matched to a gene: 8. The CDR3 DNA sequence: TGTGCCAGCAGCAGGGGGGCGGGAGGGCCCACAGATACGCAGTATTTT. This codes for CASSRGAGGPTDTQYF.

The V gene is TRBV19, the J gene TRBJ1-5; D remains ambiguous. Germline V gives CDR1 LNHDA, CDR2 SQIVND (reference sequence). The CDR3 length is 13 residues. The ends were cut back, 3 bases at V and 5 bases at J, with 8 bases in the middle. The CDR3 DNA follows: TGTGCCAGTAGTATCCTAGGGTATCAGCCCCAGCATTTT. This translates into CASSILGYQPQHF.

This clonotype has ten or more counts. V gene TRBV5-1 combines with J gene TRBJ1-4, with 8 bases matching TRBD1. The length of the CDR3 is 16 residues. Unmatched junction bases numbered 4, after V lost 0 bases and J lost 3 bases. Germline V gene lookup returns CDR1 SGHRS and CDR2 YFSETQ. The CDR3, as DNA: TGCGCCAGCAGCTTGGCCGGACAGGGATCTAATGAAAAACTGTTTTTT. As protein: CASSLAGQGSNEKLFF.

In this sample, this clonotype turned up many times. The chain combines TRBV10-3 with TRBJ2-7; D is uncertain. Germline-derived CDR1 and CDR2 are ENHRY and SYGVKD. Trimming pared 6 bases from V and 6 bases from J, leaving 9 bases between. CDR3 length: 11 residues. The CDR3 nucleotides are TGTGCCATCAGCGGCTCCAGCGAGCAGTACTTC. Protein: CAISGSSEQYF.

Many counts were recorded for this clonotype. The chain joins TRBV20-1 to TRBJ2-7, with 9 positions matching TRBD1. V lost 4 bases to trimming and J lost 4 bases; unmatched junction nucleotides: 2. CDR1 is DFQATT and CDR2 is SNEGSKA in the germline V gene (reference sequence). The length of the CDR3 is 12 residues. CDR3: CSATGTGYEQYV. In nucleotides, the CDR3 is TGCAGTGCTACCGGGACAGGGTACGAGCAGTACGTC.

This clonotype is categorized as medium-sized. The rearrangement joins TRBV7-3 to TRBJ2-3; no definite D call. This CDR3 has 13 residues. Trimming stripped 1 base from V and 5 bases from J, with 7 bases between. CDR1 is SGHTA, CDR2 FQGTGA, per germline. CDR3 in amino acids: CASSLREGDTQYF. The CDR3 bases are TGTGCCAGCAGCTTAAGGGAAGGAGATACGCAGTATTTT.

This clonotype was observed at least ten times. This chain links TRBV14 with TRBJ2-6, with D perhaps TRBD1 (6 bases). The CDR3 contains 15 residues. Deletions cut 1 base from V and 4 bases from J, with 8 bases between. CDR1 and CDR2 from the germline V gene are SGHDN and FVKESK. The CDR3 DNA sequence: TGTGCCAGCAGCCAAGTTGGGACAGGGGCCAACGTCCTGACTTTC. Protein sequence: CASSQVGTGANVLTF.

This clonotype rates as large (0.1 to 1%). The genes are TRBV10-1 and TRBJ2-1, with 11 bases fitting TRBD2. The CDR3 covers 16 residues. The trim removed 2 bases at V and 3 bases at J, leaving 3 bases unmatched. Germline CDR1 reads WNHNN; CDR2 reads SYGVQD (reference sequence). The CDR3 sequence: CASSELAGGRYNEQFF. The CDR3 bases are TGCGCCAGCAGTGAGCTAGCGGGAGGTCGCTACAATGAGCAGTTCTTC.

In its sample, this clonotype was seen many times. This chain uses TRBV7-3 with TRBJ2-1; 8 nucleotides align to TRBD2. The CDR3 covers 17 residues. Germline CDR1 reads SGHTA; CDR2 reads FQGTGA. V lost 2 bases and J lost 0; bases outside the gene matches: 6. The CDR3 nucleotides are TGTGCCAGCAGCTTACGGGGGAGCGGGAGCTCCTACAATGAGCAGTTCTTC. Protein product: CASSLRGSGSSYNEQFF.

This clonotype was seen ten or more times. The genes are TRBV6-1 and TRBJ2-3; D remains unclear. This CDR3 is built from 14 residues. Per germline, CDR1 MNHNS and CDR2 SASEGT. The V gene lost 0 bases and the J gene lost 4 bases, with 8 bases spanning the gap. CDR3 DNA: TGTGCCAGCAGTGAAGCTTCGGGCGCAGATACGCAGTATTTT. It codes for CASSEASGADTQYF.

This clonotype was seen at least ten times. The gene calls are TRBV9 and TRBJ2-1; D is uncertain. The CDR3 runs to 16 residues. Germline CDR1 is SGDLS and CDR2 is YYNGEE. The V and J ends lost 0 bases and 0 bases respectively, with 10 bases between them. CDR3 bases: TGTGCCAGCAGCGTAGGGATCTTTAGCTCCTACAATGAGCAGTTCTTC. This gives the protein CASSVGIFSSYNEQFF.

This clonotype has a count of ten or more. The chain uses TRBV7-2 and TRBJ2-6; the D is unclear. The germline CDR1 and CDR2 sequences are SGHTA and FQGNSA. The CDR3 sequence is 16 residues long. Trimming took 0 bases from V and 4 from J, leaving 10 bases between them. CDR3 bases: TGTGCCAGCAGCTTAGCGCCCCTATCCGGGGCCAACGTCCTGACTTTC. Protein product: CASSLAPLSGANVLTF.